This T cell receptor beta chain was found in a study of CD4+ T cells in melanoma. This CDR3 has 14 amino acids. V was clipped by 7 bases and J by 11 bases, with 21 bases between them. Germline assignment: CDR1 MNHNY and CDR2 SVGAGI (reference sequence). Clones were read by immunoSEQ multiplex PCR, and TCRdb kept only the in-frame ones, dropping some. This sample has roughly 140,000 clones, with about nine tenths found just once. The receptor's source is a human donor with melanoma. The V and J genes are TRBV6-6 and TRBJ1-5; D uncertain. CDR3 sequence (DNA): TGTGCCAGCACCCTTACCGGGGAGATCGCGTCCCAGCATTTT. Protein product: CASTLTGEIASQHF.